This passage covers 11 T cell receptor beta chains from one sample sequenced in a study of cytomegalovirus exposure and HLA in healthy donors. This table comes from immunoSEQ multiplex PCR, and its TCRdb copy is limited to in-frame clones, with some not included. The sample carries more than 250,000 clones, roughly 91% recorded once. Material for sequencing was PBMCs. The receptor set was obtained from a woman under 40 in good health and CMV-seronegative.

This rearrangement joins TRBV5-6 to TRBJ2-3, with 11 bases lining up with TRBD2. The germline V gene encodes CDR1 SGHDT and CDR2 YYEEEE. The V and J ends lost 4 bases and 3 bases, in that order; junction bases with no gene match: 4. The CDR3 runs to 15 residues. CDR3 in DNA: TGTGCCAGCAGCGGGGGGACTAGCGGAACAGATACGCAGTATTTT. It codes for CASSGGTSGTDTQYF.

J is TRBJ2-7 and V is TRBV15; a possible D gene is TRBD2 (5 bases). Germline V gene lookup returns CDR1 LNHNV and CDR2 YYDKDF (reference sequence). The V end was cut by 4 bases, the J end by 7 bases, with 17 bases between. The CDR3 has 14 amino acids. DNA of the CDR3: TGTGCCACCAGCACCGCGATGGCCTCGGGGGAGCAGTACTTC. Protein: CATSTAMASGEQYF.

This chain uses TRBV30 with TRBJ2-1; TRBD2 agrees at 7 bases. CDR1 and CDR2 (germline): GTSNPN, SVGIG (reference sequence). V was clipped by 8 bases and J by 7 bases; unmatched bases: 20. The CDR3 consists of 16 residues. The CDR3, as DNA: TGTGCCGCCGACGGCCTTGGCGGGAGCAATTGGAATGAGCAGTTCTTC. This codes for CAADGLGGSNWNEQFF.

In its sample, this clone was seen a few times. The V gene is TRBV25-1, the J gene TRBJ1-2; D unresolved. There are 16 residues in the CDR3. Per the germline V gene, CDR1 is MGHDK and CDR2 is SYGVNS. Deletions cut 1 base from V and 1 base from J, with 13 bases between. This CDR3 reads CASSESVYGDNYGYTF. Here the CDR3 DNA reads TGTGCCAGCAGTGAATCAGTATACGGGGATAACTATGGCTACACCTTC.

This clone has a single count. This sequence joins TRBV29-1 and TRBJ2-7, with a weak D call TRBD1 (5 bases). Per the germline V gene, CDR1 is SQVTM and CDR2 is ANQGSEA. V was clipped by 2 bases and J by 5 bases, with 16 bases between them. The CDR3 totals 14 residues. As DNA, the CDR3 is TGCAGCGTTGAATTGGTAGGACACGATGACGAGCAGTACTTC. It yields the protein CSVELVGHDDEQYF.

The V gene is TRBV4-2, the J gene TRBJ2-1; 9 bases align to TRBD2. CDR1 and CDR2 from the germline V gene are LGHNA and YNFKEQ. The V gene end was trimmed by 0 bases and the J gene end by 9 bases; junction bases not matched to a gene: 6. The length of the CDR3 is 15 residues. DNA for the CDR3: TGTGCCAGCAGCCAAGATCCTAGCGGGGAGGGTGAGCAGTTCTTC. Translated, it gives CASSQDPSGEGEQFF.

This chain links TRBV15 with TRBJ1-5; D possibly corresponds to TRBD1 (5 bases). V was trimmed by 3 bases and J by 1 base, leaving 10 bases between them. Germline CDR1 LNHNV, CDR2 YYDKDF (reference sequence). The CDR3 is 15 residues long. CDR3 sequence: CATSSDRGSNQPQHF. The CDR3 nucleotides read TGTGCCACCAGCAGCGATAGGGGAAGCAATCAGCCCCAGCATTTT.

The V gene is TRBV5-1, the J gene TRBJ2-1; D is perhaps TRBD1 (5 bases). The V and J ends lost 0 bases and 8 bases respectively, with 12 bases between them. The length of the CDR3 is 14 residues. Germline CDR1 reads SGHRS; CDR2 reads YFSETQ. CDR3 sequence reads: CASSLAQGLDEQFF. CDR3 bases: TGCGCCAGCAGCTTGGCGCAGGGTTTAGATGAGCAGTTCTTC.

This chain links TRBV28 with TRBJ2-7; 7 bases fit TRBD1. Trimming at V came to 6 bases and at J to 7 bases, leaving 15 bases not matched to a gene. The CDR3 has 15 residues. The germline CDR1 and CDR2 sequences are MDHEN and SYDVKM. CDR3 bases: TGTGCCAGCAGGCTCGACAGGGCTTTCCCATGGGAGCAGTACTTC. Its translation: CASRLDRAFPWEQYF.

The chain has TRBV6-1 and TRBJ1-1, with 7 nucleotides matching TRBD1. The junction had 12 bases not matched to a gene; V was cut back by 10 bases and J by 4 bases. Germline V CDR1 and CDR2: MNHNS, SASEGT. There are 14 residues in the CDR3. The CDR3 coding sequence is TGTGCCAACCCACAGGAGGGGGCGCCCACTGAAGCTTTCTTT. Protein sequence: CANPQEGAPTEAFF.

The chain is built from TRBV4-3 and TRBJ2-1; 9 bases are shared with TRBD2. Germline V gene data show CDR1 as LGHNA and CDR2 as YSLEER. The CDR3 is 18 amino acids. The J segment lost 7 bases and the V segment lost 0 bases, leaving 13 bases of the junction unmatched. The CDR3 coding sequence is TGCGCCAGCAGCCAAGATTCGATTGCGGGAGGGCCAAGGAATGAGCAGTTCTTC. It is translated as CASSQDSIAGGPRNEQFF.